This passage covers 28 T cell receptor beta chains from one sample sequenced in a study of blood T cells in healthy people across ages. With a J-beta primer mix and a sample-barcoded 5' primer, a second PCR ran about 6 to 11 cycles. Via MiXCR, TCRdb re-called the 5' RACE reads, giving one row per CDR3 protein. The top ten hold 25% to 35% of the sample, which has 700,000 or so distinct CDR3 sequences, 40% to 50% seen once. The sequenced sample consisted of blood. Receptors originate from a man aged 80 or over in good health.

This clonotype was observed a few times. V gene TRBV10-3 combines with J gene TRBJ1-2; the match to TRBD1 covers 10 bases. This CDR3 region has 14 residues. Germline trimming cut 3 bases from V and 7 bases from J; bases unmatched to any gene: 5. From germline, CDR1 is ENHRY and CDR2 SYGVKD. CDR3 sequence (DNA): TGTGCCATCAGTGAATCCAGGGACAGGGGTGGCTACACCTTC. It translates to CAISESRDRGGYTF.

This clonotype was found a few times. The chain uses TRBV5-1 and TRBJ2-7; 9 nucleotides align to TRBD1. The CDR3 extends over 15 amino acids. Trimming took 4 bases from V and 6 from J; bases not matched to a gene: 11. Per germline, CDR1 SGHRS and CDR2 YFSETQ. This CDR3 is CASSNTGGGFSEQYF. CDR3 nucleotide sequence: TGCGCCAGCAGCAATACAGGGGGCGGATTTTCCGAGCAGTACTTC.

The V gene is TRBV6-5, the J gene TRBJ2-3; D possibly corresponds to TRBD1 (6 bases). V was trimmed by 5 bases and J by 2 bases, leaving 14 bases between them. Per the germline V gene, CDR1 is MNHEY and CDR2 is SVGAGI. This CDR3 is built from 15 residues. In DNA form, the CDR3 reads TGTGCCAGCAGTCACCAGGGGCCCCACACAGATACGCAGTATTTT. Translation gives CASSHQGPHTDTQYF.

This clonotype was detected only a few times. The J gene is TRBJ2-5, the V gene TRBV12-3 or TRBV12-4; D may be TRBD1 (6 bases). The assigned J gene may be wrong: the sequence end matches TRBJ2-4 better. The CDR3 runs 13 residues. The CDR3 coding sequence is TGTGCCAGCAGGTGGGACAAGATAAACATTCAGTACTTC. It is translated as CASRWDKINIQYF.

Ten or more counts support this clonotype. The chain has TRBV7-9 and TRBJ2-5; D may be TRBD2 (6 bases). The J call may be incorrect, as the DNA end agrees better with TRBJ2-7. The CDR3 loop spans 14 amino acids. The V gene's germline CDR1 is SEHNR and CDR2 FQNEAQ (reference sequence). In DNA, the CDR3 is TGTGCCAGCAGCTTAGCGCAGGGTAGCGGCGAGCAGTACTTC. This codes for CASSLAQGSGEQYF.

The V call is TRBV7-6, the J call TRBJ1-1; 9 bases are shared with TRBD1. CDR1 SGHVS and CDR2 FNYEAQ come from the germline V gene. J was trimmed by 6 bases and V by 4 bases; bases with no gene match: 12. CDR3 size: 16 residues. CDR3 amino acids: CASSYGRGTGTAEAFF. CDR3 nucleotides: TGTGCCAGCAGCTACGGAAGAGGGACAGGGACCGCTGAAGCTTTCTTT.

J is TRBJ2-2 and V is TRBV7-9; D is unclear. Germline V gene data show CDR1 as SEHNR and CDR2 as FQNEAQ (reference sequence). This CDR3 comprises 14 residues. V lost 5 bases and J lost 5, with 12 bases in between. CDR3 coding DNA: TGTGCCAGCAGCGCATGGACGGAGACCGGGGAGCTGTTTTTT. The encoded protein is CASSAWTETGELFF. The complete variable domain, with remaining parts taken from reference TRBV7-9 and TRBJ2-2, reads DTGVSQNPRHKITKRGQNVTFRCDPISEHNRLYWYRQTLGQGPEFLTYFQNEAQLEKSRLLSDRFSAERPKGSFSTLEIQRTEQGDSAMYLCASSAWTETGELFFGEGSRLTVL.

This clonotype appeared a few times. The chain combines TRBV5-8 with TRBJ2-5, with D possibly matching TRBD1 (7 bases). The CDR3 is 13 residues long. V was clipped by 0 bases and J by 7 bases, with 10 bases between them. Germline lookup yields CDR1 SGHTS and CDR2 YDEGEE. For the CDR3, the DNA is TGTGCCAGCAGCTTGGTCCAGGGGGGGACCCAGTACTTC. Encoded protein: CASSLVQGGTQYF.

The chain joins TRBV7-9 to TRBJ1-2; TRBD1 agrees at 7 bases. Unmatched junction bases numbered 3, after V lost 1 base and J lost 4 bases. Germline V gene sequence: CDR1 SEHNR, CDR2 FQNEAQ (reference sequence). CDR3 length: 14 residues. CDR3 protein: CASSLGRDSYGYTF. The CDR3 coding sequence is TGTGCCAGCAGCTTAGGGCGGGACAGCTATGGCTACACCTTC.

The chain couples TRBV14 to TRBJ2-7; D possibly corresponds to TRBD1 (5 bases). Germline CDR1 and CDR2: SGHDN and FVKESK. V was cut by 4 bases and J by 10 bases, with 20 bases left in between. The CDR3 is 14 amino acids. CDR3 sequence reads: CASSLAGPEKPQYF. As DNA, the CDR3 is TGTGCCAGCAGCCTGGCAGGGCCAGAAAAGCCTCAGTACTTC.

In its sample, this clonotype was seen a few times. The rearrangement uses TRBV29-1 and TRBJ1-2; TRBD1 is a possible D gene (6 bases). Germline loops: CDR1 SQVTM, CDR2 ANQGSEA. The CDR3 is made up of 16 amino acids. V was clipped by 0 bases and J by 7 bases, with 21 bases between them. CDR3 nucleotides: TGCAGCGTTGAAGATCTTGGGACATTTTTGCTCGCTGGCTACACCTTC. As protein: CSVEDLGTFLLAGYTF.

The chain recombines TRBV15 with TRBJ2-3; TRBD2 is a possible D gene (6 bases). The V end lost 3 bases, the J end lost 6 bases, and 16 bases lay between the germline ends. The CDR3 consists of 15 residues. From germline, CDR1 is LNHNV and CDR2 YYDKDF (reference sequence). CDR3 in amino acids: CATSSVGLPQDTQYF. In DNA form, the CDR3 reads TGTGCCACCAGCAGTGTGGGACTTCCCCAGGATACGCAGTATTTT.

There are a few counts of this clonotype. The genes are TRBV20-1 and TRBJ2-5; perhaps TRBD2 as D (5 bases). Germline CDR1 reads DFQATT; CDR2 reads SNEGSKA (reference sequence). Between the trimmed V and J ends, which lost 3 bases and 2 bases, there was a span of 10 bases. The CDR3 consists of 13 residues. CDR3 nucleotides: TGCAGTGCTAGTGGATCGGGGCAAGAGACCCAGTACTTC. Translated: CSASGSGQETQYF.

The CDR3 loop is CASSFGGLRLKTQYF. Written as DNA, the CDR3 is TGTGCCAGCAGCTTCGGGGGCTTGAGGTTGAAGACCCAGTACTTC. The chain uses TRBV11-2 and TRBJ2-5; D assignment may be TRBD1 or TRBD2 (6 bases each). This CDR3 has 15 residues. Germline values: CDR1 SGHAT, CDR2 FQNNGV. Trimming cost V 3 bases and J 6 bases, with 17 bases left between them.

The CDR3 protein is CSARPITGPGTDTQYF. The CDR3 nucleotides are TGCAGTGCTAGACCCATCACAGGGCCCGGCACAGATACGCAGTATTTT. The chain links TRBV20-1 to TRBJ2-3; possibly TRBD1 for D (6 bases). V was cut by 2 bases and J by 1 base, with 16 bases left in between. The CDR3 runs 16 residues. Germline V gene lookup returns CDR1 DFQATT and CDR2 SNEGSKA (reference sequence).

This clonotype was found once. The chain uses TRBV29-1 and TRBJ1-4, with D maybe TRBD1 (6 bases). This CDR3 is 14 amino acids long. Trimming pared 5 bases from V and 5 bases from J, leaving 15 bases between. Germline loops: CDR1 SQVTM, CDR2 ANQGSEA. The CDR3, as DNA: TGCAGCGTTAACACCGGGACACCCAATGAAAAACTGTTTTTT. Its translation is CSVNTGTPNEKLFF.

About this clonotype: An end of the junction does not agree with germline; a read error may underlie this. The rearrangement joins TRBV29-1 to TRBJ2-1; perhaps TRBD1 as D (7 bases). Germline CDR1 SQVTM, CDR2 ANQGSEA. The CDR3 is 12 amino acids. CDR3 protein: CSVRQGGNGQFF. In nucleotides, the CDR3 is TGCAGCGTTAGGCAGGGGGGCAATGGGCAGTTCTTC.

V is TRBV28 and J is TRBJ2-1; 7 bases line up with TRBD1. CDR3 length: 15 residues. The V gene end was trimmed by 5 bases and the J gene end by 6 bases; junction bases not matched to a gene: 10. CDR1 is MDHEN and CDR2 is SYDVKM in the germline V gene. The CDR3 protein is CASSTLTGWGNEQFF. The DNA for the CDR3 is TGTGCCAGCAGTACTTTGACAGGGTGGGGCAATGAGCAGTTCTTC.

A note on this clonotype: A much bigger clone sits one base away, suggesting this may be a read error. The chain links TRBV29-1 to TRBJ2-4; maybe TRBD1 (5 bases). The DNA end lines up better with TRBJ2-7; the J call may be wrong. Germline V CDR1 and CDR2: SQVTM, ANQGSEA. This CDR3 comprises 11 residues. CDR3 sequence reads: CSIWAGNEQYF. CDR3 coding DNA: TGCAGCATTTGGGCAGGGAACGAGCAGTACTTC.

Details on this clonotype: A much larger clone lies one base from this, so it may be a read error. This sequence joins TRBV24-1 and TRBJ2-7; possible D gene TRBD2, 5 bases. Germline-derived CDR1 and CDR2 are KGHDR and SFDVKD. The CDR3 is 12 residues long. V was cut by 1 base and J by 12 bases, with 12 bases left in between. The CDR3 loop is CATSDFRGSLYF. CDR3 nucleotides: TGTGCCACCAGTGATTTTAGAGGGAGTCTGTACTTC.

CDR3 residues: CARARTANNQPQHF. The CDR3 DNA reads TGTGCCAGGGCTAGGACGGCAAACAATCAGCCCCAGCATTTT. V usage is TRBV27 and J usage is TRBJ1-5; D ambiguous. CDR3 size: 14 residues. V gave up 9 bases and J gave up 3 bases, with 15 bases separating them. The germline V gene has CDR1 MNHEY and CDR2 SMNVEV (reference sequence).

This clonotype was seen only a few times. The V and J genes are TRBV20-1 and TRBJ1-5; 10 positions match TRBD1. CDR3 length: 14 residues. V dropped 3 bases and J dropped 4; count of bases not matched to a gene: 3. Germline loops: CDR1 DFQATT, CDR2 SNEGSKA (reference sequence). CDR3 residues: CSARDRGKNQPQHF. CDR3 coding DNA: TGCAGTGCTAGGGACAGGGGGAAGAATCAGCCCCAGCATTTT.

This clonotype was detected a few times. This chain joins TRBV29-1 and TRBJ2-1, with TRBD1 identical over 7 bases. Trimming at V came to 3 bases and at J to 7 bases, leaving 3 bases not matched to a gene. Germline CDR1 SQVTM, CDR2 ANQGSEA. The CDR3 has 12 residues. CDR3 bases: TGCAGCGTTGATGAGGGGGCGAATGAGCAGTTCTTC. It encodes CSVDEGANEQFF.

This clonotype was counted only a few times. This chain connects TRBV12-3 or TRBV12-4 to TRBJ2-1; D unresolved. V dropped 5 bases and J dropped 7 bases, with 15 bases sitting between them. This CDR3 is 14 amino acids long. The CDR3, as DNA: TGTGCCAGCAGTCCCCTTCATATTGGGAATGAGCAGTTCTTC. It specifies CASSPLHIGNEQFF.

J is TRBJ1-5 and V is TRBV28; tentative D call: TRBD1 (6 bases). The CDR3 has 14 residues. Germline values: CDR1 MDHEN, CDR2 SYDVKM. Trimming took off 6 bases at V and 7 bases at J, with 16 bases between the two ends. CDR3 nucleotide sequence: TGTGCCAGCAGCAAGGGGGGGATCGACCAGCCCCAGCATTTT. Translating gives CASSKGGIDQPQHF.

The chain is built from TRBV20-1 and TRBJ1-5; no clear D. The germline gives CDR1 DFQATT, CDR2 SNEGSKA (reference sequence). The CDR3 covers 13 residues. V lost 3 bases and J lost 11, with 17 bases in between. Written as DNA, the CDR3 is TGCAGTGCTAGGGAGGTCAGCCGGTCAGCCCAGCATTTT. This encodes CSAREVSRSAQHF.

The chain is built from TRBV20-1 and TRBJ2-7; 13 bases are shared with TRBD2. Germline CDR1 is DFQATT and CDR2 is SNEGSKA (reference sequence). Germline trimming cut 0 bases from V and 2 bases from J; bases unmatched to any gene: 4. The length of the CDR3 is 16 residues. The CDR3 nucleotides are TGCAGTGCTAGAGATCCGACTAGCGGGAGGACCTACGAGCAGTACTTC. It translates to CSARDPTSGRTYEQYF.

This clonotype was seen a handful of times. The rearrangement joins TRBV10-3 to TRBJ1-6, with 7 bases identical to TRBD1. The CDR3 totals 17 residues. Losses at the gene ends were 0 bases for V and 6 bases for J; bases not matched to a gene: 8. The V gene's germline CDR1 is ENHRY and CDR2 SYGVKD. CDR3 loop: CAISESGRGAGNSPLHF. CDR3 bases: TGTGCCATCAGTGAGTCCGGCAGGGGGGCTGGTAATTCACCCCTCCACTTT.